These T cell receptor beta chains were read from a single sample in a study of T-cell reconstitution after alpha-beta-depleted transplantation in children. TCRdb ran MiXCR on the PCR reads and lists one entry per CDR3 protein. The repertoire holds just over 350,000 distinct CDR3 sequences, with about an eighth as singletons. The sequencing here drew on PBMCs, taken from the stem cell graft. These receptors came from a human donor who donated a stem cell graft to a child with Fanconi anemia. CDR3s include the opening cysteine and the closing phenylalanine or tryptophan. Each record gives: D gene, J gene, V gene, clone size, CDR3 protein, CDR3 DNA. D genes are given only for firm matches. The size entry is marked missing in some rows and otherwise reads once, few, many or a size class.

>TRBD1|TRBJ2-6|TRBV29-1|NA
CSVITGANGANVLTF
TGCAGCGTTATAACAGGGGCGAACGGGGCCAACGTCCTGACTTTC
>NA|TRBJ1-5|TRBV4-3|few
CASSQDGHTNQPQHF
TGCGCCAGCAGCCAAGATGGACACACCAATCAGCCCCAGCATTTT
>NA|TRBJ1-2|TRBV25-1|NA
CASMSNYGYTF
TGTGCCAGCATGTCGAACTATGGCTACACCTTC
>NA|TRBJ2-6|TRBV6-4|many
CASSASGAISGANVLTF
TGTGCCAGCAGTGCCTCAGGGGCCATCTCTGGGGCCAACGTCCTGACTTTC
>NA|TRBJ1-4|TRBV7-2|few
CASSLDHGISEKLFF
TGTGCCAGCAGCTTAGATCACGGCATAAGTGAAAAACTGTTTTTT
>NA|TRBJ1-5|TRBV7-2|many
CASSLSSDSSNQPQHF
TGTGCCAGCAGCTTGAGCTCGGACAGCAGCAATCAGCCCCAGCATTTT
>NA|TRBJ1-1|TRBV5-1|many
CASSWGGSNTEAFF
TGCGCCAGCAGCTGGGGAGGGTCGAACACTGAAGCTTTCTTT
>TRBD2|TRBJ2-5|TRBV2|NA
CASSDRSGGETQYF
TGTGCCAGCAGTGACCGTAGCGGGGGGGAGACCCAGTACTTC
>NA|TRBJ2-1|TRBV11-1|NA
CASSGDYNEQFF
TGTGCCAGCAGCGGGGATTACAATGAGCAGTTCTTC
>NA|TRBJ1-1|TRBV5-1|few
CASSPGHVNTEAFF
TGCGCCAGCTCTCCCGGACACGTGAACACTGAAGCTTTCTTT
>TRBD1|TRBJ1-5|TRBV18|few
CASSPDRGNSNQPQHF
TGTGCCAGCTCACCGGACAGGGGCAATAGCAATCAGCCCCAGCATTTT
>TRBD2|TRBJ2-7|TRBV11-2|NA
CASSIGTSGKQYF
TGTGCCAGCAGCATCGGGACTAGCGGTAAACAGTACTTC
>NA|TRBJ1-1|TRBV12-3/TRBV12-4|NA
CASIGEMNTEAFF
TGTGCCAGCATAGGGGAAATGAACACTGAAGCTTTCTTT
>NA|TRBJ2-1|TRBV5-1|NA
CASSQDGGLYNEQFF
TGCGCCAGCAGCCAGGACGGGGGACTCTACAATGAGCAGTTCTTC
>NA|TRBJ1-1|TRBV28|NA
CATSPATGVDTEAFF
TGTGCCACCTCTCCAGCAACCGGGGTGGACACTGAAGCTTTCTTT
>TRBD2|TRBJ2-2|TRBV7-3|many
CASSFGGDRTGELFF
TGTGCCAGCAGCTTCGGGGGGGACCGCACCGGGGAGCTGTTTTTT
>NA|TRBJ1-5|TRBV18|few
CASSSQGGGQPQHF
TGTGCCAGCTCATCACAGGGTGGAGGTCAGCCCCAGCATTTT
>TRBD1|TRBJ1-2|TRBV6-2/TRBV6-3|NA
CASSNYRDRTNYGYTF
TGTGCCAGCAGCAATTATCGGGACAGGACTAACTATGGCTACACCTTC
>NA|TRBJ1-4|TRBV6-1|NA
CASSLLTGGGNEKLFF
TGTGCCAGCAGCCTTCTTACGGGGGGAGGTAATGAAAAACTGTTTTTT
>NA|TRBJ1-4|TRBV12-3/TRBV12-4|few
CASRYRSEKLFF
TGTGCCAGCAGGTACAGGAGTGAAAAACTGTTTTTT
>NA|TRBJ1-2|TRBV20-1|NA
CSQGGYGYTF
TGCAGCCAAGGGGGCTATGGCTACACCTTC
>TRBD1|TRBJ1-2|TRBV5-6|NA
CASSSTGAEVYGYTF
TGTGCCAGCAGCTCGACAGGGGCGGAGGTCTATGGCTACACCTTC
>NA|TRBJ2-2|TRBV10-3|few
CAITSTGTGELFF
TGTGCCATCACCTCGACAGGTACCGGGGAGCTGTTTTTT
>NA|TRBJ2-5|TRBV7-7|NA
CASSTTGPQETQYF
TGTGCTAGCAGCACAACAGGGCCCCAAGAGACCCAGTACTTC
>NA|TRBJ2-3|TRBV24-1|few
CATSDSQESITDTQYF
TGTGCCACCAGTGATTCTCAGGAATCAATCACAGATACGCAGTATTTT
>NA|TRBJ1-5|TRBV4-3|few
CASSQGRSNQPQHF
TGCGCCAGCAGCCAGGGTAGGTCCAATCAGCCCCAGCATTTT
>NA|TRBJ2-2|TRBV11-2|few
CASSLWGITGELFF
TGTGCCAGCAGCTTATGGGGTATTACCGGGGAGCTGTTTTTT
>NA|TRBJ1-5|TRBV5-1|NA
CASSFAGGDQPQHF
TGCGCCAGCAGCTTCGCGGGGGGCGATCAGCCCCAGCATTTT
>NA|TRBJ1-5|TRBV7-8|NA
CASSPRPSGEGNQPQHF
TGTGCCAGCAGCCCCCGGCCCTCCGGGGAGGGCAATCAGCCCCAGCATTTT
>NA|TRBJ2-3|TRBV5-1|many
CASSLAPGGGTQYF
TGCGCCAGCAGCTTGGCCCCTGGGGGAGGTACGCAGTATTTT
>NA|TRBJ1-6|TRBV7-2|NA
CASSLYPGSNSPLHF
TGTGCCAGCAGCTTATACCCAGGTTCCAATTCACCCCTCCACTTT
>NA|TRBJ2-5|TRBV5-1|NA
CASRPGGRETQYF
TGCGCCAGCAGACCCGGGGGTCGAGAGACCCAGTACTTC
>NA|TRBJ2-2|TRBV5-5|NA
CASRSGTPNTGELFF
TGTGCCAGCAGGTCCGGGACCCCAAACACCGGGGAGCTGTTTTTT
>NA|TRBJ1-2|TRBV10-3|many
CASRTRDPGVHGYTF
TGTGCCTCGAGGACCCGGGATCCGGGAGTTCATGGCTACACCTTC
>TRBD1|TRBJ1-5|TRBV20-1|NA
CSVGQGVNQPQHF
TGCAGTGTCGGCCAGGGGGTCAATCAGCCCCAGCATTTT
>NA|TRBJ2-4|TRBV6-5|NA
CASSYSIRDSLKNIQYF
TGTGCCAGCAGTTACTCGATCCGGGACTCCTTAAAAAACATTCAGTACTTC
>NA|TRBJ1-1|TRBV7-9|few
CASSLKGQSTEAFF
TGTGCCAGCAGCTTAAAGGGGCAGAGCACTGAAGCTTTCTTT
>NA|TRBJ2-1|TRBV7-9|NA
CASSSTYEQFF
TGTGCCAGCAGCTCGACCTATGAGCAGTTCTTC
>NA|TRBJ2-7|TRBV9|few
CASSPTLGYEQYF
TGTGCCAGCAGCCCCACGCTTGGATACGAGCAGTACTTC
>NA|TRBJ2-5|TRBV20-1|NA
CSAPDWQETQYF
TGCAGTGCTCCGGATTGGCAAGAGACCCAGTACTTC
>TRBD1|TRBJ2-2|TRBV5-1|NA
CASRDRAGPGELFF
TGCGCCAGCCGGGACAGGGCGGGGCCCGGGGAGCTGTTTTTT
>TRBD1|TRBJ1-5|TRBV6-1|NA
CASKWGQTQEPQHF
TGTGCCAGCAAATGGGGACAGACCCAGGAGCCCCAGCATTTT
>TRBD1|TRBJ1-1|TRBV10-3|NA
CAIRGTGGENTEAFF
TGTGCCATCAGGGGGACAGGGGGAGAAAACACTGAAGCTTTCTTT
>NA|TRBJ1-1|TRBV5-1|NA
CASSTDRVEPFF
TGCGCCAGCAGCACCGACCGTGTGGAACCTTTCTTT
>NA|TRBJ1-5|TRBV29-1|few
CSDRGNQPQHF
TGCAGCGACAGGGGCAATCAGCCCCAGCATTTT
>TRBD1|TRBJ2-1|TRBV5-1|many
CASSLGQDPYNEQFF
TGCGCCAGCAGCTTAGGACAGGATCCCTACAATGAGCAGTTCTTC